This is a list of T cell receptor beta chains from one sample in a study of T cells in Graves' hyperthyroidism and ophthalmopathy. TCRdb reprocessed the multiplex PCR reads via MiXCR and lists one record per CDR3 protein. The sample holds 500,000 to 600,000 distinct CDR3 sequences, roughly 50% seen once. Sequencing input: peripheral blood or thyroid tissue (not recorded which). The receptors stem from an adult woman with Graves' disease, either hyperthyroidism or ophthalmopathy (not recorded which). Each CDR3 is given with its conserved first and last residue. The D gene is left open where the match is weak. Not all rows give a size; the values are once, few, many and, for expanded clones, a class.

clone_size	d_call	v_call	j_call	cdr3_nt	cdr3_aa
few	TRBD2	TRBV4-1	TRBJ2-3	TGCGCCAGCAGCTCCCTGACCGGGAGGGCCGGCACAGATACGCAGTATTTT	CASSSLTGRAGTDTQYF
-	TRBD1	TRBV10-2	TRBJ1-5	TGCGCCAGCAGTCGATGGACCCAGGGGGCAGGTCAGCCCCAGCATTTT	CASSRWTQGAGQPQHF
many	-	TRBV4-1	TRBJ2-7	TGCGCCAGCAGTCTCGGGCGGGATCTGAACTACGAGCAGTACTTC	CASSLGRDLNYEQYF
-	TRBD2	TRBV2	TRBJ2-1	TGTGCCAGCAGTGCAGCGGGAGGGTCCTACAATGAGCAGTTCTTC	CASSAAGGSYNEQFF
many	TRBD1	TRBV20-1	TRBJ1-5	TGCAGTGCTAGGGGACAGCTTTTGAATCAGCCCCAGCATTTT	CSARGQLLNQPQHF
few	-	TRBV2	TRBJ1-2	TGTGCCAGCAGTGAACAGGGTTGGCGCGGCTACACCTTC	CASSEQGWRGYTF
-	-	TRBV18	TRBJ2-7	TGTGCCAGCTCACCACCGATAGCAAACTACGAGCAGTACTTC	CASSPPIANYEQYF
-	TRBD1	TRBV2	TRBJ1-1	TGTGCCAGCCGAGACAGGGGGCGCAGGGACACTGAAGCTTTCTTT	CASRDRGRRDTEAFF
once	TRBD2	TRBV20-1	TRBJ2-7	TGCAGTGCTAGATGGGCGGGAGGCGCTTACGAGCAGTACTTC	CSARWAGGAYEQYF
many	-	TRBV6-5	TRBJ1-1	TGTGCCAGCAGAAAGAGAGTACGGACTGAAGCTTTCTTT	CASRKRVRTEAFF
-	-	TRBV7-8	TRBJ2-5	TGTGCCAGCAGCCTAGCGATGAGGGCGCCCCCGAAGACCCAGTACTTC	CASSLAMRAPPKTQYF
few	-	TRBV7-2	TRBJ1-2	TGTGCCAGCAGCTCGCTACCCGTCTATGGCTACACCTTC	CASSSLPVYGYTF
-	-	TRBV29-1	TRBJ1-1	TGCAGCGTTGTATCCGTCCGAATGGGAAACACTGAAGCTTTCTTT	CSVVSVRMGNTEAFF
-	-	TRBV6-6	TRBJ2-5	TGTGCCAGCAGTTACGCGGGAAACCAAGAGACCCAGTACTTC	CASSYAGNQETQYF
-	-	TRBV7-9	TRBJ2-2	TGTGCCAGCAGCTATTCGGGGGCCAGGGGCACCGGGGAGCTGTTTTTT	CASSYSGARGTGELFF
many	-	TRBV7-9	TRBJ1-2	TGTGCCAGCAGCTTAAGTTTTTTGGGCTACACCTTC	CASSLSFLGYTF
many	-	TRBV7-2	TRBJ2-7	TGTGCCAGCAGCCTGACAAGTACAGACTACGAGCAGTACTTC	CASSLTSTDYEQYF
many	TRBD2	TRBV6-5	TRBJ2-7	TGTGCCAGCAGAAAAGCGGGGGCCTACGAGCAGTACTTC	CASRKAGAYEQYF
many	-	TRBV12-3/TRBV12-4	TRBJ2-2	TGTGCCAGCATCCCAGGGACCGGGGAGCTGTTTTTT	CASIPGTGELFF
many	-	TRBV4-2	TRBJ1-6	TGTGCCAGCAGCCAAGGGATTAATTCACCCCTCCACTTT	CASSQGINSPLHF
once	-	TRBV7-2	TRBJ1-5	TGTGCCAGCAGCTTGGACTACTCTCAGCCCCAGCATTTT	CASSLDYSQPQHF
-	-	TRBV2	TRBJ2-6	TGTGCCAGCAGTGATTTCGAAGGTGGGGCCAACGTCCTGACTTTC	CASSDFEGGANVLTF
many	-	TRBV11-2	TRBJ1-6	TGTGCCAGCAGCTCGCGGGGGATGGATAATTCACCCCTCCACTTT	CASSSRGMDNSPLHF
many	TRBD2	TRBV4-1	TRBJ2-2	TGCGCCAGCAGCCCTTTAGCGGGAGCGGACGGGGAGCTGTTTTTT	CASSPLAGADGELFF
many	TRBD2	TRBV20-1	TRBJ2-7	TGCAGTGCTAGGGCGGGAGGGCCACACGAGCAGTACTTC	CSARAGGPHEQYF
few	TRBD2	TRBV7-2	TRBJ2-7	TGTGCCAGCAGCTCAGTGGGGACTAGCGGGGCCTCCTACGAGCAGTACTTC	CASSSVGTSGASYEQYF
-	-	TRBV5-1	TRBJ1-2	TGCGCCAGCAGCTTGGCCGGGTTCAGCTATGGCTACACCTTC	CASSLAGFSYGYTF
-	TRBD1	TRBV7-9	TRBJ2-1	TGTGCCAGCAGCTTAACAGGGGGTAGTAGCAATGAGCAGTTCTTC	CASSLTGGSSNEQFF
-	-	TRBV20-1	TRBJ2-7	TGCAGTGCCTGGAGCCGGGACCGCATGGACCGGGAGCAGTACTTC	CSAWSRDRMDREQYF
-	TRBD1	TRBV11-2	TRBJ1-3	TGTGCCAGCAGTGGACAGGGCCTCGGAAACACCATATATTTT	CASSGQGLGNTIYF
-	TRBD1	TRBV6-1	TRBJ1-1	TGTGCCAGCAGGGCGACAGGGACGGCTTTCTTT	CASRATGTAFF
-	-	TRBV7-6	TRBJ1-1	TGTGCCAGCAAACCCGGGGCAGGGACCGGCTCCGCTTTCTTT	CASKPGAGTGSAFF
-	-	TRBV14	TRBJ2-7	TGTGCCAGCAGCCAAGAAGGGGCAAGGATCAAGCAGTACTTC	CASSQEGARIKQYF
many	TRBD2	TRBV7-9	TRBJ2-7	TGTGCCAGCAGCACGTCCGGGACTAGCGCAAACGAGCAGTACTTC	CASSTSGTSANEQYF
-	TRBD1	TRBV9	TRBJ2-7	TGTGCCAGCAGCGTCTCCGGGACAGGGTCCTACGAGCAGTACTTC	CASSVSGTGSYEQYF
-	-	TRBV25-1	TRBJ1-4	TGTGCTAGAAAGGGGGATGGGAGGGGTACTAATGAAAAACTGTTTTTT	CARKGDGRGTNEKLFF
few	-	TRBV9	TRBJ2-2	TGTGCCAGCACCCCCAGGGGGGCCACCGGGGAGCTGTTTTTT	CASTPRGATGELFF
few	TRBD1	TRBV10-1	TRBJ1-1	TGCGCCAGCAGTGTCCTTAAGGGGGCTGCTGCTTTCTTT	CASSVLKGAAAFF
few	TRBD2	TRBV6-2/TRBV6-3	TRBJ2-2	TGTGCCAGCAGGGAGGGACTAGCCACCACCGGGGAGCTGTTTTTT	CASREGLATTGELFF
-	-	TRBV7-3	TRBJ2-5	TGTGCCAGCAGCTTAAACAGGGATCAAGAGACCCAGTACTTC	CASSLNRDQETQYF
-	-	TRBV6-1	TRBJ2-2	TGTGCCAGCAGGACACAGGGTGCCGGGGAGCTGTTTTTT	CASRTQGAGELFF
many	TRBD2	TRBV9	TRBJ2-5	TGTGCCAGCAGCGTAGCGGCAGCGGGAGGGGGAGAGACCCAGTACTTC	CASSVAAAGGGETQYF
once	-	TRBV24-1	TRBJ2-2	TGTGCCACCAGTGATTTTGGAGGGCCTAACACCGGGGAGCTGTTTTTT	CATSDFGGPNTGELFF
many	-	TRBV5-6	TRBJ2-7	TGTGCCAGCAGCTTGGGTCCTGATCAGCAGTACTTC	CASSLGPDQQYF
-	-	TRBV20-1	TRBJ2-7	TGCAGTGCTAGAGGGGGGACCGGGGAGCTGTACTTC	CSARGGTGELYF
-	-	TRBV7-3	TRBJ1-1	TGTGCCAGCAGCGCTAGCGGGATGAACACTGAAGCTTTCTTT	CASSASGMNTEAFF
-	-	TRBV10-3	TRBJ1-1	TGTGCCATCAGTGAGTCAAACGGGGAAACTGAAGCTTTCTTT	CAISESNGETEAFF
many	-	TRBV5-1	TRBJ2-2	TGCGCCAGCAGCTTGTGGGGGCAGGACACCGGGGAGCTGTTTTTT	CASSLWGQDTGELFF